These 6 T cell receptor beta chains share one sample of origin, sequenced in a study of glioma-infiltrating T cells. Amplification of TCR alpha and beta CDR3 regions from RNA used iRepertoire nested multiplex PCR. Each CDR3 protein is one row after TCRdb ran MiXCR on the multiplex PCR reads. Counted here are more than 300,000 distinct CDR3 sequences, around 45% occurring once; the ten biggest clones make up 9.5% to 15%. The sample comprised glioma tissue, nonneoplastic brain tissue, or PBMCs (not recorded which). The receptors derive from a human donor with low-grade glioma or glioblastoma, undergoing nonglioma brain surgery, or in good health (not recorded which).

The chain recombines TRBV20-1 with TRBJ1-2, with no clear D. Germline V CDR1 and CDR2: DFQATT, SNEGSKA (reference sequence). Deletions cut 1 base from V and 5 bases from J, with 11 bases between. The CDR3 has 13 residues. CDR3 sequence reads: CSARAGDQYGYTF. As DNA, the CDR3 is TGCAGTGCTAGAGCCGGGGATCAATATGGCTACACCTTC.

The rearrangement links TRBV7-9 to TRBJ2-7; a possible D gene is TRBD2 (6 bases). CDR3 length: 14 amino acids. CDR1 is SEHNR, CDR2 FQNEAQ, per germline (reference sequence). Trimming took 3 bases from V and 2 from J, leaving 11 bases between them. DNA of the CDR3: TGTGCCAGCAGCTTTCCGGGGGAGACCTACGAGCAGTACTTC. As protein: CASSFPGETYEQYF.

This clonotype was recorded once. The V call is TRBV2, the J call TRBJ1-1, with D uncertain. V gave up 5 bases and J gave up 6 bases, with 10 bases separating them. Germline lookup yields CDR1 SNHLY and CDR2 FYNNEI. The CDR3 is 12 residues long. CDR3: CASSYVYAEAFF. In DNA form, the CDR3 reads TGTGCCAGCAGTTACGTCTATGCTGAAGCTTTCTTT.

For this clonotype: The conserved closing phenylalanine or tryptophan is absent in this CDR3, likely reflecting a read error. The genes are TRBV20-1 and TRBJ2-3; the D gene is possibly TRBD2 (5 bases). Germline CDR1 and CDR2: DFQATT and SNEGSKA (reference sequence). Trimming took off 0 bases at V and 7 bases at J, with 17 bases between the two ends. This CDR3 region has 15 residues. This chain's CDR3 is CSAREEFGIVNTQYS. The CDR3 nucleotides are TGCAGTGCTAGAGAAGAGTTCGGGATAGTGAATACGCAGTATTCT.

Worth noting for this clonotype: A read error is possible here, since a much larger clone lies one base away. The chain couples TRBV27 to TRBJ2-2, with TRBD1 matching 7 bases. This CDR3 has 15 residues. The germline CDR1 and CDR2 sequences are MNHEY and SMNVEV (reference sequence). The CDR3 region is CASSFSTGNTGELLF. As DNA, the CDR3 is TGTGCCAGCAGTTTCTCGACAGGGAACACCGGGGAGCTGCTTTTT.

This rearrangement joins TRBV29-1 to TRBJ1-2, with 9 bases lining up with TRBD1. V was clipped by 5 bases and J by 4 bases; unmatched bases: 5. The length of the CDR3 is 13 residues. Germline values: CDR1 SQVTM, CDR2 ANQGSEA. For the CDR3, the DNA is TGCAGCGTTTTGGACAGGGGAACCTATGGCTACACCTTC. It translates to CSVLDRGTYGYTF.